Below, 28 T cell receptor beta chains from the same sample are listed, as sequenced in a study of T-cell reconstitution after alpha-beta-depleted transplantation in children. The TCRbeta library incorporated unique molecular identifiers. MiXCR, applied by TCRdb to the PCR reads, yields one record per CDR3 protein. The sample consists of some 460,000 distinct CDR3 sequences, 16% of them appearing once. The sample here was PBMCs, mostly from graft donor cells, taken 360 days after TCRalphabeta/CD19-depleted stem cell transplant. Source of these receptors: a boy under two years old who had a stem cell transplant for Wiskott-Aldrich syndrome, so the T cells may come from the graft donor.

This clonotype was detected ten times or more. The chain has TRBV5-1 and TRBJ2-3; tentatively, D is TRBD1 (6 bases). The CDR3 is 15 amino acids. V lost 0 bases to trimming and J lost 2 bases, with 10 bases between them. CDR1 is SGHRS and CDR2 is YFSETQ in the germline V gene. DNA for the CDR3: TGCGCCAGCAGCTTGGATACAGGGACCACAGATACGCAGTATTTT. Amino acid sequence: CASSLDTGTTDTQYF.

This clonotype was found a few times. The CDR3 region has the DNA TGTGCCAGCTCACCGTGGGCGGGGGCCGAGGCCAAAAACATTCAGTACTTC. Translation gives CASSPWAGAEAKNIQYF. The chain uses TRBV18 and TRBJ2-4; a weak D match, TRBD2 (7 bases). The length of the CDR3 is 17 residues. With 3 bases removed from V and 1 base from J, the gap between germline ends came to 16 bases. Germline loops: CDR1 KGHSH, CDR2 LQKENI.

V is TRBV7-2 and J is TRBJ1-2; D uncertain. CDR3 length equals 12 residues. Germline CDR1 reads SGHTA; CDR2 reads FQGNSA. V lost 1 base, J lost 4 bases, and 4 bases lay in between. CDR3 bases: TGTGCCAGCAGCTTAGAGCCCTATGGCTACACCTTC. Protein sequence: CASSLEPYGYTF.

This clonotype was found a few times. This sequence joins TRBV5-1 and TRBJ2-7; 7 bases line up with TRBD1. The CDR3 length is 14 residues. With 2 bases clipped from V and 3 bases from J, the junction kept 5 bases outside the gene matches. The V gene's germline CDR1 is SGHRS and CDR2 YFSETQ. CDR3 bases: TGCGCCAGCAGCTTTCAACAGGGGAACTACGAGCAGTACTTC. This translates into CASSFQQGNYEQYF.

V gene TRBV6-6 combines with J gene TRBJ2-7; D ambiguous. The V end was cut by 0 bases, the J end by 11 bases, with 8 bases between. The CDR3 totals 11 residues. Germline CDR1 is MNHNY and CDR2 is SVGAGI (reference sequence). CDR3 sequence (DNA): TGTGCCAGCAGTTACTCGACCGTGGAGTACTTC. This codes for CASSYSTVEYF.

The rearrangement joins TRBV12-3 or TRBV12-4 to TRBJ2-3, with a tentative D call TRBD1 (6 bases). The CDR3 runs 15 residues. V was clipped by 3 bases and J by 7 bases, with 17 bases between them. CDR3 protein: CASSFAWGRGNTQYF. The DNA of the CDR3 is TGTGCCAGCAGTTTTGCTTGGGGCAGGGGAAATACGCAGTATTTT.

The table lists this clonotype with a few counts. The CDR3 protein is CASSTRGYYEQYF. In nucleotides, the CDR3 is TGTGCCAGCAGCACGCGGGGCTACTACGAGCAGTACTTC. V gene TRBV7-2 combines with J gene TRBJ2-7; weak D call: TRBD2 (6 bases). The CDR3 spans 13 residues. Germline V gene data show CDR1 as SGHTA and CDR2 as FQGNSA. V lost 5 bases, J lost 3 bases, and 11 bases lay in between. Looking up the rest from reference TRBV7-2 and TRBJ2-7 gives the full variable domain: GAGVSQSPSNKVTEKGKDVELRCDPISGHTALYWYRQSLGQGLEFLIYFQGNSAPDKSGLPSDRFSAERTGGSVSTLTIQRTQQEDSAVYLCASSTRGYYEQYFGPGTRLTVT.

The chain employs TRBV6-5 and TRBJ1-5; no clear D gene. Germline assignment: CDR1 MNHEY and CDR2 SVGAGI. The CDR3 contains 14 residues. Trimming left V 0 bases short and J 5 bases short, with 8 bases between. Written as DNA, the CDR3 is TGTGCCAGCAGTTACTCGATTCGAGATCAGCCCCAGCATTTT. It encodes CASSYSIRDQPQHF.

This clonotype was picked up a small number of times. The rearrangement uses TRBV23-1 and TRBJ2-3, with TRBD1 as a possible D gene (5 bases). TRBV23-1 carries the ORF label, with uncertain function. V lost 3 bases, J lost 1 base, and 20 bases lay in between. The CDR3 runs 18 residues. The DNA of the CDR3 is TGCGCCAGCAGTCACACCAGGGCCAGGTCGTCGGGCACAGATACGCAGTATTTT. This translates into CASSHTRARSSGTDTQYF.

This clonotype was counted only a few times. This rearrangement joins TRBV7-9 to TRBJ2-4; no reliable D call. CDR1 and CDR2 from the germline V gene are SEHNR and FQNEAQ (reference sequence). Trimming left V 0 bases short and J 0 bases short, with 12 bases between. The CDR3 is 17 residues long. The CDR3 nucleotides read TGTGCCAGCAGCTTAGCGCTCGCTTCTCTAGCCAAAAACATTCAGTACTTC. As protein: CASSLALASLAKNIQYF.

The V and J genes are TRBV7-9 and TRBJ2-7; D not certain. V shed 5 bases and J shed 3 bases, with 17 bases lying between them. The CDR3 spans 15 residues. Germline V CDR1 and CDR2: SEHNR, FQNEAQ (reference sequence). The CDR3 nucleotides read TGTGCCAGCAGCCCTGACACCGCGGTCGGCTACGAGCAGTACTTC. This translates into CASSPDTAVGYEQYF.

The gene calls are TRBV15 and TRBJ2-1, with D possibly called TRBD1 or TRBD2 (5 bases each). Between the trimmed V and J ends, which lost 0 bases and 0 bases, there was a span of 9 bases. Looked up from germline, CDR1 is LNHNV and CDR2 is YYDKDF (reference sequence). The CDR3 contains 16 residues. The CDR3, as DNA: TGTGCCACCAGCAGAGATAAGGGGAGCTCCTACAATGAGCAGTTCTTC. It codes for CATSRDKGSSYNEQFF.

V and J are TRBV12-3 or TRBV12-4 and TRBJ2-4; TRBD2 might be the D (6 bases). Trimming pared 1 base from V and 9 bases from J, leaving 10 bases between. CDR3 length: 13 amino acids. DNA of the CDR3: TGTGCCAGCAGTTTAGGTCGGGAGAGCATTCAGTACTTC. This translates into CASSLGRESIQYF.

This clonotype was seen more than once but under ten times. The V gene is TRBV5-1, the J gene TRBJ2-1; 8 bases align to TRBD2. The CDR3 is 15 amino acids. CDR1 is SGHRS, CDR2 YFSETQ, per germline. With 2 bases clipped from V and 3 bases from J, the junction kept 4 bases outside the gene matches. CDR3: CASSLKRGLYNEQFF. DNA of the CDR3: TGCGCCAGCAGCTTAAAGCGGGGGCTCTACAATGAGCAGTTCTTC. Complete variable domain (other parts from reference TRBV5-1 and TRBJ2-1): KAGVTQTPRYLIKTRGQQVTLSCSPISGHRSVSWYQQTPGQGLQFLFEYFSETQRNKGNFPGRFSGRQFSNSRSEMNVSTLELGDSALYLCASSLKRGLYNEQFFGPGTRLTVL.

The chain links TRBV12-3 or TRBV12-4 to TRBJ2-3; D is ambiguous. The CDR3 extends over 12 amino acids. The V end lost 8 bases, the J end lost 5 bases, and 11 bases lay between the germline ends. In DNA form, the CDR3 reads TGTGCCAGCGGGGTGGTGGGAGATACGCAGTATTTT. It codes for CASGVVGDTQYF.

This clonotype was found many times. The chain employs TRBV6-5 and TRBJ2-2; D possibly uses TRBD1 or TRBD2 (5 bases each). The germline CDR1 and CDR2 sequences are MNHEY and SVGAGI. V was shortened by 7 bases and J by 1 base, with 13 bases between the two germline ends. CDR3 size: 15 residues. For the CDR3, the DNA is TGTGCCAGCACATCCTTGGGACGGAACACCGGGGAGCTGTTTTTT. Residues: CASTSLGRNTGELFF.

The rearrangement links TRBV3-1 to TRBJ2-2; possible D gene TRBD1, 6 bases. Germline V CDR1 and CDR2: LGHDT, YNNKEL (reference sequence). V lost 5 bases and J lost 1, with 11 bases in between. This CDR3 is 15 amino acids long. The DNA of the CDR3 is TGTGCCAGCAGCTTCACAGGGTTGAACACCGGGGAGCTGTTTTTT. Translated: CASSFTGLNTGELFF.

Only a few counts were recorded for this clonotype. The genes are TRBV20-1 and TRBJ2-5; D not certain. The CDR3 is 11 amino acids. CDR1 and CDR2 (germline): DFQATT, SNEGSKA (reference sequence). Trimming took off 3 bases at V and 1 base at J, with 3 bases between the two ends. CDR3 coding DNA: TGCAGTGCTAGCGGCCAAGAGACCCAGTACTTC. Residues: CSASGQETQYF.

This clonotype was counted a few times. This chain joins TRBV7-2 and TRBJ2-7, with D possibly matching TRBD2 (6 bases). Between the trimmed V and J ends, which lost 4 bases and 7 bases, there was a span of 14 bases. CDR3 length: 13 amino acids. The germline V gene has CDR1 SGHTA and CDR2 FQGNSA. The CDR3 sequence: CASSSGGGLEQYF. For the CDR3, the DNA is TGTGCCAGCAGCTCTGGGGGAGGATTGGAGCAGTACTTC.

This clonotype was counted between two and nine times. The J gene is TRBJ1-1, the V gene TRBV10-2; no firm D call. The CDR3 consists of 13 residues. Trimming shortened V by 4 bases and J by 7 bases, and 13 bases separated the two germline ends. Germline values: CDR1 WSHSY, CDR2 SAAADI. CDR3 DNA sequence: TGCGCCAGCAGTGTAGCGGGCGCCTATGAAGCTTTCTTT. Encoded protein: CASSVAGAYEAFF.

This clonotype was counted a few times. CDR3 DNA: TGTGCCAGCAGCATCGCCGGGCCCTACGAGCAGTACTTC. Translated, it gives CASSIAGPYEQYF. The rearrangement uses TRBV7-9 and TRBJ2-7, with D unresolved. The V gene's germline CDR1 is SEHNR and CDR2 FQNEAQ (reference sequence). Deletions cut 5 bases from V and 2 bases from J, with 10 bases between. The CDR3 extends over 13 amino acids.

DNA of the CDR3: TGCGCCAGCAGCCAGAGAAGAGGACATGAGCAGTTCTTC. Residues: CASSQRRGHEQFF. The gene calls are TRBV4-3 and TRBJ2-1; no definite D call. The CDR3 runs 13 residues. V lost 3 bases to trimming and J lost 8 bases, with 11 bases between them. CDR1 is LGHNA, CDR2 YSLEER, per germline.

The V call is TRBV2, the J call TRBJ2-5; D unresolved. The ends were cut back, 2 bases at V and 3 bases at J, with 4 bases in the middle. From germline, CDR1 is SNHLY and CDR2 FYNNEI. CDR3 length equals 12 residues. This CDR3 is CASSELEETQYF. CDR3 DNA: TGTGCCAGCAGTGAACTGGAAGAGACCCAGTACTTC.

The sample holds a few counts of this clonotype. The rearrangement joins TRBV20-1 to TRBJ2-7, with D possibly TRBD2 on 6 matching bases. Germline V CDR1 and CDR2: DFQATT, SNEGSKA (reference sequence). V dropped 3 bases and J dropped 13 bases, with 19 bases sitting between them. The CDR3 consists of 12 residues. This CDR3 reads CSASDAGLDRYF. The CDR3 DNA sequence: TGCAGTGCTAGTGATGCGGGGCTTGATAGATACTTC.

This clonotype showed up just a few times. The CDR3 nucleotides are TGTGCCATCAGTGAGTGGGTAGACGAGCAGTACTTC. It is translated as CAISEWVDEQYF. V gene TRBV10-3 combines with J gene TRBJ2-7; no clear D. CDR3 size: 12 residues. V was clipped by 1 base and J by 5 bases, with 6 bases between them. CDR1 is ENHRY, CDR2 SYGVKD, per germline.

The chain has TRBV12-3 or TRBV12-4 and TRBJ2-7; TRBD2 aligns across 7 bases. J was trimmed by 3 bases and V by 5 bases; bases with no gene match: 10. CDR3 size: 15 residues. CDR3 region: CASSPQRGRYYEQYF. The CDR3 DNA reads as TGTGCCAGCAGTCCCCAGCGGGGTAGATACTACGAGCAGTACTTC.

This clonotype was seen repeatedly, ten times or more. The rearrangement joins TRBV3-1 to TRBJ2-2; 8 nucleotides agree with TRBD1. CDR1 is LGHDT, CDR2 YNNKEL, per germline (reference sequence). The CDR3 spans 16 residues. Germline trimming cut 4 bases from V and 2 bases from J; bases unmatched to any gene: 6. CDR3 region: CASSRVDRANTGELFF. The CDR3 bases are TGTGCCAGCAGCCGAGTGGACAGGGCTAACACCGGGGAGCTGTTTTTT.

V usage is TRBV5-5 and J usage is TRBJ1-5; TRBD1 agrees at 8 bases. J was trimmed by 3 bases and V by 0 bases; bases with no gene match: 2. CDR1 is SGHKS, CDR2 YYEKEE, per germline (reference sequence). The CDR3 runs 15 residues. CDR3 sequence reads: CASSLGTGFNQPQHF. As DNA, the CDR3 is TGTGCCAGCAGCTTGGGGACAGGGTTCAATCAGCCCCAGCATTTT.